This T cell receptor beta chain was sequenced in a study of blood T cells in healthy people across ages (dated by TCRdb to between 2014 and 2016). Notes on the research overall: In model experiments, template switching captured about one uniquely barcoded TCR beta cDNA molecule for every two T cells. The donors were divided into four age groups: young (average approximately 17 years), middle-aged (approximately 42), aged (about 61) and long-lived (approximately 74). For two donors (one aged 18 to 29 and one aged 80 or older), the study analyzed two additional independent replicas of 1 million unique cDNA reads from the same blood draw. To avoid experimental bias, donors of different ages were distributed randomly across sequencing lanes. Age-related changes in TCR beta repertoire diversity were measured in the study by deep sequencing normalized with unique cDNA molecular identifiers.

Study-wide conclusions, independent of this receptor: Estimates of total diversity from one million sequenced T cells were regarded as lower bounds and underestimates. There was a strong correlation between observed TCR beta diversity and the percentage of naive T cells measured by flow cytometry. Compared with the aged group, more naive CD4+ T cells, fewer expanded clones and increased TCR diversity were shown by the long-lived group, suggesting age selection. As age increased, observed TCR beta diversity per million T cells dropped in a roughly linear way, and a significant reduction was already evident by age roughly 40. The CMV infection status of donors was not known, potentially confounding age-related changes in expanded clonotypes. Bulk unsorted PBMC profiling prevented conclusive comparison of naive and antigen-experienced compartments.

In the germline V gene, CDR1 corresponds to LGHNA and CDR2 to YNFKEQ. V lost 5 bases and J lost 4 bases; the stretch between them is 14 bases long. Spanning cysteine to phenylalanine, the CDR3 consists of 14 amino acids. Just the 42-base CDR3 DNA is kept, in frame starting at base 1. Systemically healthy Caucasian individuals from Russia, 39 in total and aged roughly 6 to 100 years, were included as donors. Approximately 9.7 milliliters of peripheral blood were drawn from each donor into EDTA-treated Vacutainer tubes. Ficoll-Paque density-gradient centrifugation was used to isolate PBMCs, with at least 6 million obtained per sample. Total RNA, at least 5 micrograms per sample, was extracted from PBMCs with Trizol reagent. For every donor, an aliquot of PBMCs went through flow cytometry to measure the percentages of naive CD45RAhigh/CD27high T cells. Library preparation used 5' RACE. TCRdb records Illumina HiSeq 2500 as the sequencer. A second PCR of about 7 to 12 cycles was run with a J-beta primer mix and a sample-barcoded 5' primer. A unique molecular identifier was introduced onto each TCR beta cDNA molecule by a template-switch 5' adaptor carrying 12 random nucleotides. Each sample yielded at least 2.5 million CDR3-containing paired-end reads. The Mint cDNA synthesis kit, primed by a TRBC-specific oligonucleotide, was used to synthesize first-strand cDNA from all RNA. Following uracil-DNA glycosylase treatment, all cDNA underwent a first 18-cycle PCR with the universal primers M1SS and BC2_uni_R. From the authors' description of their analysis: For normalization, 1 million high-quality reads, each with a distinct molecular identifier, were randomly selected from each sample. Reads with shared molecular identifiers were discarded instead of being binned into consensus sequences. CDR3 identification, clonotype clustering and error correction used MiTCR with a Q25 quality threshold and the strictest error-elimination algorithm. A nonparametric unseen species model with Euler transformation was used to estimate lower-bound total TCR beta diversity. In-frame beta chains were kept once TCRdb had trimmed the public reads at Q25 with fastp and called clones with MiXCR. When rows share a CDR3 protein, they turn into one entry using the most common DNA and genes. The V and J calls shown here were made by TCRdb, not taken from the authors' results. For this sample there are some 1.4 million distinct CDR3 sequences; roughly 40% appear just once. The top ten clonotypes cover roughly 8.2% of the sample.

Remarks on this clonotype: This clone's antigen is unknown. Base qualities are not provided; no much larger clone lies one nucleotide away.

The specimen was blood. The TCR originated in a woman under 30 in good health. This sequence uses TRBV4-2 and TRBJ2-5, with TRBD1 tentatively as D gene (6 bases match). The CDR3 sequence is CASSSGVLGETQYF. The sequenced DNA is TGTGCCAGCAGCTCAGGGGTCTTAGGAGAGACCCAGTACTTC.